Listed here is a single T cell receptor beta chain. Deletions cut 4 bases from V and 2 bases from J, with 7 bases between. Germline V lookup: CDR1 SGDLS, CDR2 YYNGEE. The CDR3 spans 12 residues. The entry originates in a study of shared clonotypes between healthy human individuals. The assay was immunoSEQ multiplex PCR, and TCRdb's table has in-frame clones only and misses some. The sample lists approximately 480,000 clones; approximately 79% were seen once. The genes are TRBV9 and TRBJ2-7, with D unclear. Sequenced input: PBMCs. This receptor was taken from a middle-aged woman in good health. Some clones in this sample may be carry-over from other donors' samples. The CDR3 DNA follows: TGTGCCAGCAGCCCAGGTGCCTACGAGCAGTACTTC. Its protein is CASSPGAYEQYF.